This TCR beta chain was recovered during a study of blood T cell repertoires in COVID-19. The repertoire was sequenced with immunoSEQ multiplex PCR; TCRdb's copy has only in-frame clones and lacks some. Here the sample spans approximately 290,000 clones, about four fifths being singletons. This clone was seen only once. The specimen was peripheral blood. This TCR came from a person between 70 and 80 years old with COVID-19, enrolled during active disease.

CDR3 sequence reads: CATSRAGGVTEAFF. The DNA of the CDR3 is TGTGCCACCAGCAGAGCAGGGGGAGTTACTGAAGCTTTCTTT. The chain couples TRBV15 to TRBJ1-1; 7 bases agree with TRBD1. The V gene end was trimmed by 1 base and the J gene end by 5 bases; junction bases not matched to a gene: 4. The germline CDR1 and CDR2 sequences are LNHNV and YYDKDF (reference sequence). The CDR3 has 14 amino acids.